This T cell receptor (beta chain) was observed in a study of T-cell reconstitution after alpha-beta-depleted transplantation in children (dated by TCRdb to the mid-2010s). At the level of the whole study: T-cell immune reconstitution after TCRalphabeta/CD19-depleted allogeneic hematopoietic cell transplantation in children was quantitatively tracked in the study by means of TCR repertoire profiling.

There are many counts of this clonotype. The target of this receptor is not known. Per-base quality was not reported, and no clone a single base away is much larger than it. On the study overall, not on this receptor specifically: In some patients, the high TCRbeta diversity seen at day 60 was put down to recipient T cells and intrathymic progenitors that had survived conditioning. The frequencies of hyperexpanded clones fell over the following months, and after one year, T-cell counts and TCRbeta diversity were mostly attributed to newly produced T cells. The apparently early recovery of alphabetaT-cell counts about two months after transplant reportedly depended on only several hundred rapidly expanded clones that came from non-depleted graft cells.

The sample's treatment or condition label, in plain terms: allogeneic hematopoietic cell transplantation with graft depleted of TCRalphabeta T cells and CD19 B cells. TCRalphabeta/CD19-depleted allogeneic hematopoietic cell grafts were given to the transplant recipients, all of whom were children. Receptors were amplified or captured by PCR. Sequencing used an Illumina HiSeq 2500. TCR library preparation used molecular barcoding, with unique molecular identifiers applied to normalize quantification of the TCRbeta repertoire. TCRdb itself trimmed the public reads at Q25 with fastp, ran MiXCR and retained productive beta chains. Rows matching on CDR3 protein sequence are summarized as one entry with the most common DNA and genes. Counted in this sample were around 270,000 distinct CDR3 sequences; 10% of them appeared once. The biggest ten clones account for approximately 7% of the sample. The CDR3 spans 17 residues, from the cysteine through the phenylalanine. The sequence is cut down to CDR3 DNA, 51 bases in frame from base 1. From a lookup of the germline V gene, CDR1 and CDR2 are SGHDT and YYEEEE. For this chain, trimming is 0 bases at the V end and 2 bases at the J end, and the number of junction bases without a gene match is 11.

The rearranged segments are TRBV5-6 and TRBJ2-7, and 7 junction bases match TRBD2. The material was PBMCs, obtained before TCRalphabeta/CD19-depleted stem cell transplant. The sequence came from a boy younger than two with acute myeloid leukemia, due to receive a stem cell transplant. The CDR3 sequence is CASSLGPWREPPYEQYF. The nucleotide sequence reads as follows: TGTGCCAGCAGCTTGGGCCCCTGGCGGGAGCCCCCCTACGAGCAGTACTTC. Here the CDR3 is joined to the reference TRBV5-6 and TRBJ2-7 genes, and the full variable domain is: DAGVTQSPTHLIKTRGQQVTLRCSPKSGHDTVSWYQQALGQGPQFIFQYYEEEERQRGNFPDRFSGHQFPNYSSELNVNALLLGDSALYLCASSLGPWREPPYEQYFGPGTRLTVT.